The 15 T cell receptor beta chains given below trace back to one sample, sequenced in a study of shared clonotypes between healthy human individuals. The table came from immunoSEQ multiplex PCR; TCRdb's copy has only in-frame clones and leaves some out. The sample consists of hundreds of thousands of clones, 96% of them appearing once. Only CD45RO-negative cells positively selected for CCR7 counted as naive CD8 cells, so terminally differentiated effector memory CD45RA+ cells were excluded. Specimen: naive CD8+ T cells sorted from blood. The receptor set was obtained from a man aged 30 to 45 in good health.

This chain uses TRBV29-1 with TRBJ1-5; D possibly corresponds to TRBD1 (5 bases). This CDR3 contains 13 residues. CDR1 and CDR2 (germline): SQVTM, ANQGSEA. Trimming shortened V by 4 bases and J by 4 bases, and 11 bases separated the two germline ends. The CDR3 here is CSVAGFPNQPQHF. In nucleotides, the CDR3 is TGCAGCGTTGCAGGGTTCCCTAATCAGCCCCAGCATTTT.

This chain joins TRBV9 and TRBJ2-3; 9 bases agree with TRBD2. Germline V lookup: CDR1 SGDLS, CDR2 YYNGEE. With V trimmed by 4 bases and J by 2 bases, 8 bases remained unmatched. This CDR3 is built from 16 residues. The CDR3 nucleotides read TGTGCCAGCAGCACCCAGCGGGAGGACTACACAGATACGCAGTATTTT. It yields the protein CASSTQREDYTDTQYF.

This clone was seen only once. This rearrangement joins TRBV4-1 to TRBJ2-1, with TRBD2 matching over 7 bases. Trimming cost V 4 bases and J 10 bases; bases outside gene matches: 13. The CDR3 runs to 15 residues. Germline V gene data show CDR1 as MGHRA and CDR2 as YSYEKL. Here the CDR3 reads CASSPNSAGVREQFF. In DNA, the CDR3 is TGCGCCAGCAGCCCTAACAGCGCGGGAGTCCGGGAGCAGTTCTTC.

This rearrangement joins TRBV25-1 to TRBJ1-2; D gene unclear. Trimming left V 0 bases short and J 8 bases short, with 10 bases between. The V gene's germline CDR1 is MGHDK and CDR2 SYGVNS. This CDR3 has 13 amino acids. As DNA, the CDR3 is TGTGCCAGCAGTGAATATATTCCTTTAGGCTACACCTTC. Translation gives CASSEYIPLGYTF.

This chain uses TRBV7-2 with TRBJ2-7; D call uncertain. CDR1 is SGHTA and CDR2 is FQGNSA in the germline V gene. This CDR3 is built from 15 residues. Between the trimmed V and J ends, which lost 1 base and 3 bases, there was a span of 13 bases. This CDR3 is CASSLENRGFYEQYF. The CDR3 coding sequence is TGTGCCAGCAGCTTAGAGAATCGAGGATTCTACGAGCAGTACTTC.

CDR3 in DNA: TGTGCCAGCAGTGAAATCCGGCGCGGCAGATTCTATGATACGCAGTATTTT. Translated, it gives CASSEIRRGRFYDTQYF. The V call is TRBV2, the J call TRBJ2-3; D not certain. Trimming removed 2 bases at V and 6 bases at J, with 21 bases between. The germline V gene encodes CDR1 SNHLY and CDR2 FYNNEI. The CDR3 loop spans 17 amino acids.

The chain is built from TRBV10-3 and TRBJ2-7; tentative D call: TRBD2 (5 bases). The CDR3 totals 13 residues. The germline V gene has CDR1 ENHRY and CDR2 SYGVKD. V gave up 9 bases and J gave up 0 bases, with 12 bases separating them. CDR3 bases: TGTGCCATGAAGGACTCTGACTCCTACGAGCAGTACTTC. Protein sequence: CAMKDSDSYEQYF.

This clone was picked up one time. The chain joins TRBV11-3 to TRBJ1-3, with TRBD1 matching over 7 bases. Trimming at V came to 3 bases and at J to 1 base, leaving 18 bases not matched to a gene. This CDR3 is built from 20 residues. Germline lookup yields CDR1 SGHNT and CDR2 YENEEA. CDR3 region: CASSLWRTGRTPVSGNTIYF. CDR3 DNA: TGTGCCAGCAGCTTGTGGAGGACAGGACGGACGCCAGTTTCTGGAAACACCATATATTTT.

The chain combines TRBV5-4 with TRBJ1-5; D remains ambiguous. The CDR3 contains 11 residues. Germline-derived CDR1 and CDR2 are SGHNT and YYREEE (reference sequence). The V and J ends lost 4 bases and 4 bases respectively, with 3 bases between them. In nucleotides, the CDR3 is TGTGCCAGCAGCAATAATCAGCCCCAGCATTTT. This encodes CASSNNQPQHF.

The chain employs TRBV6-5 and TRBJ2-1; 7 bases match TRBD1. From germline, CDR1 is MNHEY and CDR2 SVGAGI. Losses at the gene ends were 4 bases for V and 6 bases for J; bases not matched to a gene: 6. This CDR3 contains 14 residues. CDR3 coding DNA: TGTGCCAGCAGTTGGGGGTCAGGGGGCAATGAGCAGTTCTTC. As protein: CASSWGSGGNEQFF.

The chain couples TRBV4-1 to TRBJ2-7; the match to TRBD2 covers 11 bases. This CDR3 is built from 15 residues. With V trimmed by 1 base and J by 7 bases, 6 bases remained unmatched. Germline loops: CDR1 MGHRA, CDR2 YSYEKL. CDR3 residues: CASSQVHSGRGEQYF. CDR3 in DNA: TGCGCCAGCAGCCAAGTGCATAGCGGGAGGGGGGAGCAGTACTTC.

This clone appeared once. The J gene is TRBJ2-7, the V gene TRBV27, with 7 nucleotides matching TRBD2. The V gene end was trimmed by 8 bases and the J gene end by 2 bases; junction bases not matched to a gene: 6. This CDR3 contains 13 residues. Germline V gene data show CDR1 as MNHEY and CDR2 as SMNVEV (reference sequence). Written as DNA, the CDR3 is TGTGCCAGCGGTTCTAGCGGTGCCTACGAGCAGTACTTC. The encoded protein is CASGSSGAYEQYF.

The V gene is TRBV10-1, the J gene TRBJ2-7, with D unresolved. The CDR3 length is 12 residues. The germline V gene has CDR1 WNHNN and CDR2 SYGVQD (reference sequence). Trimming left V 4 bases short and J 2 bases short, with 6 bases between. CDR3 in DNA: TGCGCCAGCAGTGCTGGGACCTACGAGCAGTACTTC. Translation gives CASSAGTYEQYF.

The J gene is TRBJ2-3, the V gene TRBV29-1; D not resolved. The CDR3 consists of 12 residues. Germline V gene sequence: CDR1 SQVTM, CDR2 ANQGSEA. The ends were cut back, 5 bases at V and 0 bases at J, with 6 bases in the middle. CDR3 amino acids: CSVMHSTDTQYF. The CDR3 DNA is TGCAGCGTTATGCACAGCACAGATACGCAGTATTTT.

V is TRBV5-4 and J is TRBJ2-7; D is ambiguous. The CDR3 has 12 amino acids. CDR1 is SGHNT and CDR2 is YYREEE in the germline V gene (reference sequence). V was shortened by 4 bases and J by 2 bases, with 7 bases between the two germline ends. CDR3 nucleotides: TGTGCCAGCAGCGACTTAACCTACGAGCAGTACTTC. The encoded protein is CASSDLTYEQYF.